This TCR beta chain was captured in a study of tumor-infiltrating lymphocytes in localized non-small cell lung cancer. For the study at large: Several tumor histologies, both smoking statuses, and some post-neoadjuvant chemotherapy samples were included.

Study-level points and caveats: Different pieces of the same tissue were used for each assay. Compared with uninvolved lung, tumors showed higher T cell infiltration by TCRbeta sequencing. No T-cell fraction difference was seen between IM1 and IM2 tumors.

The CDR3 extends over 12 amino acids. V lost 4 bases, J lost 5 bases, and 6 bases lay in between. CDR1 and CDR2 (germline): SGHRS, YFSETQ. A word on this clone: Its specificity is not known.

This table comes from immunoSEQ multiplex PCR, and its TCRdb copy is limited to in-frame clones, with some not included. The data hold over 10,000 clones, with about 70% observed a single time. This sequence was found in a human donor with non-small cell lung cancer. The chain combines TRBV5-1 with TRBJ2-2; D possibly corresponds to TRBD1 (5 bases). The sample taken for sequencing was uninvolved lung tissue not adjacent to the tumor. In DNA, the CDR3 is TGCGCCAGCAGCGCAGGGACCGGGGAGCTGTTTTTT. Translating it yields CASSAGTGELFF.